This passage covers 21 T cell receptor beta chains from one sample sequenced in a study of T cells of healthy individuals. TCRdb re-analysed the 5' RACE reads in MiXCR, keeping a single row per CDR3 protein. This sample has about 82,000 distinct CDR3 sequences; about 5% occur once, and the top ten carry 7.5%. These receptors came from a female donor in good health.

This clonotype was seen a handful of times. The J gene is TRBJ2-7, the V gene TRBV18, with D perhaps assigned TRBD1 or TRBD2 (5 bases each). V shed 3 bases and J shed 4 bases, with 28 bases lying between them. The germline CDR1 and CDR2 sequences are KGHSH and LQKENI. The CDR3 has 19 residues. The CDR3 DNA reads TGTGCCAGCTCACCGGAAGGGTATCGCTTGGGGACGACCCCTTACGAGCAGTACTTC. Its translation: CASSPEGYRLGTTPYEQYF.

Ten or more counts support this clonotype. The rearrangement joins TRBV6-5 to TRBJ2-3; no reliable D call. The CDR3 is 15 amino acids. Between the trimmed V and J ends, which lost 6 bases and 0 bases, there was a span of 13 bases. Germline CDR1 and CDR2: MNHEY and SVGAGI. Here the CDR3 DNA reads TGTGCCAGCAGCCTTACGGGTGCTAGCACAGATACGCAGTATTTT. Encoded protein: CASSLTGASTDTQYF.

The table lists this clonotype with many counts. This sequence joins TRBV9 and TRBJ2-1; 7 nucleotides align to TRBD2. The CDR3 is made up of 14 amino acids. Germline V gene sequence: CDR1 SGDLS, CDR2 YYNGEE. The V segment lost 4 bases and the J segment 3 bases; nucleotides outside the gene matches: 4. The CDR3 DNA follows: TGTGCCAGCAGCCCCCGGGGGGACTACAATGAGCAGTTCTTC. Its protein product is CASSPRGDYNEQFF. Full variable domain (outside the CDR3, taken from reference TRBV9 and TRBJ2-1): DSGVTQTPKHLITATGQRVTLRCSPRSGDLSVYWYQQSLDQGLQFLIQYYNGEERAKGNILERFSAQQFPDLHSELNLSSLELGDSALYFCASSPRGDYNEQFFGPGTRLTVL.

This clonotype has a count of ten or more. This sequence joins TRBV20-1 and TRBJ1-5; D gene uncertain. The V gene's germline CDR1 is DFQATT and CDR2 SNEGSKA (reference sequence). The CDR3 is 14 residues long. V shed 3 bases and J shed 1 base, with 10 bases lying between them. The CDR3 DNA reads TGCAGTGCTAGGGCCACAAGGAGCAATCAGCCCCAGCATTTT. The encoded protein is CSARATRSNQPQHF.

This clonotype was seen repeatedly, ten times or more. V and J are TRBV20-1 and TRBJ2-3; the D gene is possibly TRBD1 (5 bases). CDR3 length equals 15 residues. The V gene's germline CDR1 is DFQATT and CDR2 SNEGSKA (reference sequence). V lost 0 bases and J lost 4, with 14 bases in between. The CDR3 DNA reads TGCAGTGCTAGAGATATGGCAGGGCACCCAGATACGCAGTATTTT. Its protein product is CSARDMAGHPDTQYF.

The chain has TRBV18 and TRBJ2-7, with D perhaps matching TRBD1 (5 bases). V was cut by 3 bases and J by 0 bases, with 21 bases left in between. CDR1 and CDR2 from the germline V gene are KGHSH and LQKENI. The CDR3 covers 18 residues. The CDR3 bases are TGTGCCAGCTCACCCGCCCTAACAGGTCGGAGTAGCTCCTACGAGCAGTACTTC. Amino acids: CASSPALTGRSSSYEQYF.

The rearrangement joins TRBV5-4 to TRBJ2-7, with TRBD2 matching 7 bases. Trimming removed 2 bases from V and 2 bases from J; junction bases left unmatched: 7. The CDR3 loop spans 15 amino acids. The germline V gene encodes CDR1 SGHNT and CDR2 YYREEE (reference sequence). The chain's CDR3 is CASSFPGSGAYEQYF. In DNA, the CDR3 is TGTGCCAGCAGCTTCCCCGGGAGCGGGGCCTACGAGCAGTACTTC.

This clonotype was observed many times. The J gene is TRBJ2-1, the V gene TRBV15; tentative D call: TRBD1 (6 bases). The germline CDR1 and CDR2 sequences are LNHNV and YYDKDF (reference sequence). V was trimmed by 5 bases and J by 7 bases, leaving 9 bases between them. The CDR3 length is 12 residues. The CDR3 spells CATSPRGNEQFF. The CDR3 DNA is TGTGCCACCAGCCCGAGGGGGAATGAGCAGTTCTTC.

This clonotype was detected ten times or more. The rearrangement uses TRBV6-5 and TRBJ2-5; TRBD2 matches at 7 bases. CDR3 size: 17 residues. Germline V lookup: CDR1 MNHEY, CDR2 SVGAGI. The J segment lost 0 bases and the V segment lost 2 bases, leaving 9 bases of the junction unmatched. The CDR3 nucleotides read TGTGCCAGCAGTTACGTCGCGGGAGAGGGCTACCAAGAGACCCAGTACTTC. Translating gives CASSYVAGEGYQETQYF.

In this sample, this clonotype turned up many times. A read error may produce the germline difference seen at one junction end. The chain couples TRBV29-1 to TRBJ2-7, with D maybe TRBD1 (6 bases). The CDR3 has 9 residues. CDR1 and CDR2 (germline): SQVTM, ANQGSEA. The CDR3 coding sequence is TGCAGCCCGGACAGAGGCTTAAACTTC. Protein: CSPDRGLNF.

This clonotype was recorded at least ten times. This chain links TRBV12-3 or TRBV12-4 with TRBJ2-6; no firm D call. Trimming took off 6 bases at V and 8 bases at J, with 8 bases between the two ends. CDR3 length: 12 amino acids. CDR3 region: CASSLQTNVLTF. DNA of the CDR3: TGTGCCAGCAGCTTACAGACCAACGTCCTGACTTTC.

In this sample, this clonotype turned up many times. CDR3 sequence (DNA): TGTGCCAGCAGCCAGAGGACTAGCGAATCCTACGAGCAGTACTTC. It encodes CASSQRTSESYEQYF. The rearrangement links TRBV14 to TRBJ2-7; 9 nucleotides line up with TRBD2. CDR3 length: 15 amino acids. J was trimmed by 1 base and V by 3 bases; bases with no gene match: 4. CDR1 and CDR2 (germline): SGHDN, FVKESK.

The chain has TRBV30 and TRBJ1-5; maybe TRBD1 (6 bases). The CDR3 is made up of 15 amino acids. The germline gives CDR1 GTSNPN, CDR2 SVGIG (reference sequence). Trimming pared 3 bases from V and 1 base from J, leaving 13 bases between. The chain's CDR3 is CAWRLNRESNQPQHF. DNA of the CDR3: TGTGCCTGGAGGCTAAACAGGGAAAGCAATCAGCCCCAGCATTTT.

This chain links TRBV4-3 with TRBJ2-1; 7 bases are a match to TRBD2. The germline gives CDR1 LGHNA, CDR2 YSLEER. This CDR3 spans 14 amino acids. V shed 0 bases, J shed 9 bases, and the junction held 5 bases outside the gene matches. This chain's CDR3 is CASSQDLIAGEQFF. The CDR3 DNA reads TGCGCCAGCAGCCAAGATTTAATAGCGGGTGAGCAGTTCTTC.

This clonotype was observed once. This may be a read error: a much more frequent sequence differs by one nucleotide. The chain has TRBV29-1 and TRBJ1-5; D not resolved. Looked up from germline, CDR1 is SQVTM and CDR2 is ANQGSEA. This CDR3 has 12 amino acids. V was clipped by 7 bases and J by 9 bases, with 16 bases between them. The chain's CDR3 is CSAGPELGPQHF. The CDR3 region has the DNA TGCAGCGCTGGACCCGAATTGGGGCCCCAGCATTTT.

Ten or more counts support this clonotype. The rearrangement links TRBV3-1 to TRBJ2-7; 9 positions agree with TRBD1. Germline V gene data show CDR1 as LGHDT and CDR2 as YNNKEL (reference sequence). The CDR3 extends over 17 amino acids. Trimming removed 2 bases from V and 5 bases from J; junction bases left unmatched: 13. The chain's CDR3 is CASSQRGAGTGYDEQYF. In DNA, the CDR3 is TGTGCCAGCAGCCAAAGGGGCGCCGGGACAGGGTATGACGAGCAGTACTTC.

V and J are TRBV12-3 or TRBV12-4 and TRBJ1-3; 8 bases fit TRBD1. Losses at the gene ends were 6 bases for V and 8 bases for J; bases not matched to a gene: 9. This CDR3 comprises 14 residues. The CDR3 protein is CASRRDRNWDTIYF. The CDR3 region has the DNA TGTGCCAGCAGGCGGGACAGGAACTGGGACACCATATATTTT.

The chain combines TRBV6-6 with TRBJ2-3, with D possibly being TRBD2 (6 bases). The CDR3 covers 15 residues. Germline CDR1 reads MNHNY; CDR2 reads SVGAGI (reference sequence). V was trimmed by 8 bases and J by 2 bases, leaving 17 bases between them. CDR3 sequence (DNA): TGTGCCAGCTATTTCTCTAGCGCCTACACAGATACGCAGTATTTT. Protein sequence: CASYFSSAYTDTQYF.

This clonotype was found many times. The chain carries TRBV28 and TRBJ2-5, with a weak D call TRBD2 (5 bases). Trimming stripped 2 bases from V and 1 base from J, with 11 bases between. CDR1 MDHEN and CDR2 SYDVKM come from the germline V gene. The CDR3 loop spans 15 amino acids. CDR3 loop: CASSLVTGLQETQYF. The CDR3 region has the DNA TGTGCCAGCAGTTTAGTTACTGGACTCCAAGAGACCCAGTACTTC.

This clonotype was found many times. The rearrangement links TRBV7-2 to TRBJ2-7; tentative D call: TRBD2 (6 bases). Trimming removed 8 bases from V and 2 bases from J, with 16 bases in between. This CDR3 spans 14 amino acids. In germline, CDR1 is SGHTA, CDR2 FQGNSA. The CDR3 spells CASRPVADPYEQYF. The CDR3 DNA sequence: TGTGCCAGCCGGCCGGTAGCGGACCCCTACGAGCAGTACTTC.

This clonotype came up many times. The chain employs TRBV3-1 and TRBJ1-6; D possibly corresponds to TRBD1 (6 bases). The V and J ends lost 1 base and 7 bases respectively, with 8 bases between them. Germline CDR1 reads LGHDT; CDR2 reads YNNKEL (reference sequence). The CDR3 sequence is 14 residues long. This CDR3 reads CASSQGTENSPLHF. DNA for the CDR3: TGTGCCAGCAGCCAAGGGACAGAAAATTCACCCCTCCACTTT.